A selection of T cell receptor beta chains follows, all from one sample in a study of T-cell reconstitution after alpha-beta-depleted transplantation in children. TCRdb fed the PCR reads into MiXCR, producing one record per CDR3 protein. Among 440,000 or so distinct CDR3 sequences listed, about 40% were seen once. Specimen: PBMCs, collected before TCRalphabeta/CD19-depleted stem cell transplant. All receptors derive from a girl aged 2 to 9 with aplastic anemia, due to receive a stem cell transplant. Each CDR3 is given with its conserved first and last residue. D genes are given only for firm matches. Part of the rows lack a size; the others show once, few, many or a class for expanded clones.

TRBV7-6,.,.,TRBJ2-1,TGTGCCAGCAGCTTAGGACCGGTCTCTGAGCAGTTCTTC,CASSLGPVSEQFF
TRBV20-1,TRBD1,many,TRBJ2-2,TGCAGTGCTAGCCAGTACAGGGGTGACACCGGGGAGCTGTTTTTT,CSASQYRGDTGELFF
TRBV29-1,TRBD2,.,TRBJ2-7,TGCAGCGTTAAGGGACGAGCGGGAGGGCCTAAAGCCTACGAGCAGTACTTC,CSVKGRAGGPKAYEQYF
TRBV27,TRBD1,many,TRBJ2-1,TGTGCCAGCAGTTCCGCCGGGACAGGGAACAATGAGCAGTTCTTC,CASSSAGTGNNEQFF
TRBV7-2,TRBD2,.,TRBJ2-1,TGTGCCAGCCTAGAGGTCCTAGCGGAGATCAATGAGCAGTTCTTC,CASLEVLAEINEQFF
TRBV10-3,TRBD1,.,TRBJ2-7,TGTGCCATCAGTGAGTCCGCGACAGGGGGCTACGAGCAGTACTTC,CAISESATGGYEQYF
TRBV6-1,.,.,TRBJ1-6,TGTGCCAGCAGTGAGGGCCCCTATAATTCACCCCTCCACTTT,CASSEGPYNSPLHF
TRBV10-3,.,many,TRBJ2-5,TGTGCCATCAGTTCGCTGGGCGGAGAAGAGACCCAGTACTTC,CAISSLGGEETQYF
TRBV19,TRBD2,few,TRBJ2-7,TGTGCCAGTACCACCAGCGGGAGCGGAGAGCAGTACTTC,CASTTSGSGEQYF
TRBV12-3/TRBV12-4,.,once,TRBJ2-3,TGTGCCAGCAGTTTTAGAGTCCCCACAGATACGCAGTATTTT,CASSFRVPTDTQYF
TRBV3-1,TRBD2,few,TRBJ2-7,TGTGCCAGCAGCCATGTAGCGGGAGGGCCCTACGAGCAGTACTTC,CASSHVAGGPYEQYF
TRBV6-5,.,.,TRBJ2-3,TGTGCCAGCATTTCGAGGGGGGGCACAGATACGCAGTATTTT,CASISRGGTDTQYF
TRBV5-1,.,few,TRBJ1-4,TGCGCCAGCAGCTATGCAGGGACGGCTAATGAAAAACTGTTTTTT,CASSYAGTANEKLFF
TRBV29-1,.,.,TRBJ2-1,TGCAGCGTTTGGGATTTCTACAATGAGCAGTTCTTC,CSVWDFYNEQFF
TRBV12-3/TRBV12-4,.,few,TRBJ2-7,TGTGCCAGCAGTCCTTGGGGGACGGCGACTTACGAGCAGTACTTC,CASSPWGTATYEQYF
TRBV29-1,.,.,TRBJ1-5,TGCAGCGTTAAGACAGGTCTGTACCTCTATAGCAATCAGCCCCAGCATTTT,CSVKTGLYLYSNQPQHF
TRBV12-3/TRBV12-4,TRBD1,.,TRBJ1-1,TGTGCCAGCAGTTCAACCGGGACAGGGTGGGGGAACACTGAAGCTTTCTTT,CASSSTGTGWGNTEAFF
TRBV29-1,.,.,TRBJ2-3,TGCAGCTCTGGCGGGGAAGATACGCAGTATTTT,CSSGGEDTQYF
TRBV5-1,.,.,TRBJ2-5,TGCGCCAGCAGATTGGCGCAAAGCGGGGAGACCCAGTACTTC,CASRLAQSGETQYF
TRBV20-1,.,few,TRBJ1-4,TGCAGTGCTACGAATCCTGCAACTAATGAAAAACTGTTTTTT,CSATNPATNEKLFF
TRBV27,.,few,TRBJ1-1,TGTGCCAGCAGCCGCCCGGGCACTGAAGCTTTCTTT,CASSRPGTEAFF
TRBV5-1,.,few,TRBJ2-2,TGCGCCAGCAGCCCATCCGAATCGGGCCGCAGAAACACCGGGGAGCTGTTTTTT,CASSPSESGRRNTGELFF
TRBV28,.,few,TRBJ2-5,TGTGCCAGCAGATCACAAGGGCGAGAGACCCAGTACTTC,CASRSQGRETQYF
TRBV2,TRBD1,.,TRBJ2-7,TGTGCCAGCTTCGGACAGGGGGCTTATGGGGAGCAGTACTTC,CASFGQGAYGEQYF
TRBV5-8,TRBD2,few,TRBJ2-3,TGTGCCAGCAGCCAGCTTAGCGGGATAGATACGCAGTATTTT,CASSQLSGIDTQYF
TRBV5-5,TRBD1,few,TRBJ1-2,TGTGCCAGCAGCTTTACTCGGGACAGGGATAACTATGGCTACACCTTC,CASSFTRDRDNYGYTF